The 30 T cell receptor beta chains below come from one sample, sequenced in a study of cytomegalovirus exposure and HLA in healthy donors. Some clones are missing from TCRdb's copy, which holds only in-frame ones; the method was immunoSEQ multiplex PCR. Of about 130,000 clones in the sample, roughly 89% are singletons; the top ten hold around 1.1%. Sequenced sample: PBMCs. The receptors shown here come from a woman between 18 and 30 years old in good health and CMV-seronegative.

The count of this clone is one. V and J are TRBV5-1 and TRBJ1-4, with 7 nucleotides matching TRBD1. Trimming cost V 4 bases and J 1 base; bases outside gene matches: 7. Germline lookup yields CDR1 SGHRS and CDR2 YFSETQ. The CDR3 spans 16 residues. CDR3 loop: CASSPGTVGTNEKLFF. In nucleotides, the CDR3 is TGCGCCAGCAGCCCCGGGACAGTTGGAACTAATGAAAAACTGTTTTTT.

The chain uses TRBV5-1 and TRBJ2-1; 9 positions match TRBD1. The V gene end was trimmed by 3 bases and the J gene end by 6 bases; junction bases not matched to a gene: 7. Germline values: CDR1 SGHRS, CDR2 YFSETQ. The CDR3 spans 15 residues. The chain's CDR3 is CASSYPGQGANEQFF. CDR3 in DNA: TGCGCCAGCAGCTATCCGGGACAGGGCGCCAATGAGCAGTTCTTC.

This clone was seen only a few times. V is TRBV5-4 and J is TRBJ2-2, with TRBD1 matching over 9 bases. Germline V gene sequence: CDR1 SGHNT, CDR2 YYREEE (reference sequence). The CDR3 spans 17 residues. The V gene end was trimmed by 4 bases and the J gene end by 5 bases; junction bases not matched to a gene: 12. The CDR3 loop is CASSPTGGIPRTGELFF. Here the CDR3 DNA reads TGTGCCAGCAGCCCGACAGGGGGAATCCCTCGTACCGGGGAGCTGTTTTTT.

This clone was recorded once. This specimen includes other DNA sequences encoding the same CDR3. The V call is TRBV7-9, the J call TRBJ1-1; TRBD1 might be the D (5 bases). The CDR3 loop spans 13 amino acids. The V gene lost 4 bases and the J gene lost 2 bases, with 8 bases spanning the gap. The germline gives CDR1 SEHNR, CDR2 FQNEAQ (reference sequence). This chain's CDR3 is CASSSGVNTEAFF. The CDR3 DNA reads as TGTGCCAGCAGCTCGGGGGTAAACACTGAAGCTTTCTTT. The entire variable domain, with the rest obtained from reference TRBV7-9 and TRBJ1-1, is as follows: DTGVSQNPRHKITKRGQNVTFRCDPISEHNRLYWYRQTLGQGPEFLTYFQNEAQLEKSRLLSDRFSAERPKGSFSTLEIQRTEQGDSAMYLCASSSGVNTEAFFGQGTRLTVV.

The chain combines TRBV29-1 with TRBJ1-1, with D unclear. The CDR3 is made up of 10 amino acids. CDR1 is SQVTM and CDR2 is ANQGSEA in the germline V gene. Trimming removed 4 bases at V and 5 bases at J, with 5 bases between. The chain's CDR3 is CSVARTEAFF. CDR3 nucleotide sequence: TGCAGCGTTGCCAGGACTGAAGCTTTCTTT.

This sequence joins TRBV19 and TRBJ2-5, with 12 bases aligning to TRBD2. The germline CDR1 and CDR2 sequences are LNHDA and SQIVND (reference sequence). This CDR3 region has 14 residues. V trimming: 6 bases; J trimming: 5 bases; junction bases outside the gene matches: 4. The CDR3 sequence: CASSATSGSETQYF. CDR3 DNA: TGTGCCAGTAGCGCGACTAGCGGGAGTGAGACCCAGTACTTC.

In nucleotides, the CDR3 is TGTGCCAGCAGTGAGAGGGAGCGGGGGACCCAGTACTTC. Its protein product is CASSERERGTQYF. This chain uses TRBV2 with TRBJ2-5, with TRBD2 identical over 7 bases. This CDR3 is 13 amino acids long. With V trimmed by 3 bases and J by 7 bases, 5 bases remained unmatched. Germline loops: CDR1 SNHLY, CDR2 FYNNEI.

This rearrangement joins TRBV20-1 to TRBJ1-6; TRBD1 is a possible D gene (6 bases). V gave up 6 bases and J gave up 15 bases, with 15 bases separating them. CDR1 and CDR2 (germline): DFQATT, SNEGSKA (reference sequence). There are 11 residues in the CDR3. The CDR3 DNA is TGCAGTGCCAAGACAGGCCTACTCCTCCACTTT. This encodes CSAKTGLLLHF.

The gene calls are TRBV13 and TRBJ1-1; no definite D call. CDR1 and CDR2 (germline): PRHDT, FYEKMQ (reference sequence). This CDR3 region has 12 residues. V lost 5 bases and J lost 6, with 10 bases in between. CDR3 sequence: CASSPRISEAFF. As DNA, the CDR3 is TGTGCCAGCAGCCCGAGGATTTCTGAAGCTTTCTTT.

The gene calls are TRBV5-1 and TRBJ2-2; D call uncertain. This CDR3 comprises 12 residues. Trimming cost V 3 bases and J 3 bases, with 3 bases left between them. From germline, CDR1 is SGHRS and CDR2 YFSETQ. CDR3 in DNA: TGCGCCAGCAGCTCCTACACCGGGGAGCTGTTTTTT. Its protein is CASSSYTGELFF.

CDR3 protein: CATGTSRDTQYF. As DNA, the CDR3 is TGTGCCACCGGGACTAGTCGAGATACGCAGTATTTT. This chain connects TRBV28 to TRBJ2-3, with TRBD2 matching 8 bases. CDR1 is MDHEN, CDR2 SYDVKM, per germline. V shed 10 bases, J shed 5 bases, and the junction held 5 bases outside the gene matches. The CDR3 is 12 residues long.

The gene calls are TRBV4-3 and TRBJ2-7; 7 bases map to TRBD2. J gave up 1 base and V 0 bases, and 6 bases lay outside the gene matches. The germline V gene has CDR1 LGHNA and CDR2 YSLEER. The CDR3 runs to 16 residues. This CDR3 reads CASSQDGASGSYEQYF. CDR3 bases: TGCGCCAGCAGCCAAGATGGGGCTAGCGGATCCTACGAGCAGTACTTC.

The J gene is TRBJ2-7, the V gene TRBV5-4, with 7 bases identical to TRBD2. This CDR3 spans 15 amino acids. CDR1 and CDR2 (germline): SGHNT, YYREEE (reference sequence). V shed 0 bases, J shed 0 bases, and the junction held 3 bases outside the gene matches. CDR3 DNA: TGTGCCAGCAGCTTGGCAGCGGGGAGCTCCTACGAGCAGTACTTC. Protein product: CASSLAAGSSYEQYF.

The chain employs TRBV27 and TRBJ1-6; tentative D call: TRBD1 (5 bases). The CDR3 has 14 amino acids. Per the germline V gene, CDR1 is MNHEY and CDR2 is SMNVEV (reference sequence). V gave up 3 bases and J gave up 10 bases, with 13 bases separating them. The CDR3 bases are TGTGCCAGCAGTTTCACAGGCACGAAATCACCCCTCCACTTT. It encodes CASSFTGTKSPLHF.

The chain joins TRBV7-6 to TRBJ2-2, with TRBD1 as a possible D gene (6 bases). The CDR3 extends over 13 amino acids. Germline assignment: CDR1 SGHVS and CDR2 FNYEAQ. With 5 bases removed from V and 6 bases from J, the gap between germline ends came to 10 bases. As DNA, the CDR3 is TGTGCCAGCAGCCTACAGGGCGCCGGGGAGCTGTTTTTT. Its protein is CASSLQGAGELFF.

The rearrangement links TRBV28 to TRBJ2-2, with 10 positions matching TRBD2. The CDR3 consists of 16 residues. Germline trimming cut 7 bases from V and 4 bases from J; bases unmatched to any gene: 9. The V gene's germline CDR1 is MDHEN and CDR2 SYDVKM. This CDR3 reads CASNLLAGVGTGELFF. CDR3 coding DNA: TGTGCCAGCAACCTTCTAGCGGGAGTTGGCACCGGGGAGCTGTTTTTT. Full variable domain (missing parts from reference TRBV28 and TRBJ2-2): DVKVTQSSRYLVKRTGEKVFLECVQDMDHENMFWYRQDPGLGLRLIYFSYDVKMKEKGDIPEGYSVSREKKERFSLILESASTNQTSMYLCASNLLAGVGTGELFFGEGSRLTVL.

This clone was counted a single time. The V call is TRBV27, the J call TRBJ1-4; D is undetermined. CDR1 is MNHEY, CDR2 SMNVEV, per germline (reference sequence). The CDR3 is 11 residues long. The V end lost 6 bases, the J end lost 8 bases, and 7 bases lay between the germline ends. The CDR3 region has the DNA TGTGCCAGCAGGATTAGCGAAAAACTGTTTTTT. This gives the protein CASRISEKLFF.

The genes are TRBV29-1 and TRBJ2-1, with 12 bases identical to TRBD2. The junction had 8 bases not matched to a gene; V was cut back by 4 bases and J by 7 bases. Germline CDR1 and CDR2: SQVTM and ANQGSEA. The CDR3 extends over 15 amino acids. CDR3 in amino acids: CSVVTSGGTKNEQFF. CDR3 DNA: TGCAGCGTTGTTACTAGCGGGGGGACAAAGAATGAGCAGTTCTTC.

V and J are TRBV28 and TRBJ2-7; 10 nucleotides match TRBD1. Unmatched junction bases numbered 13, after V lost 5 bases and J lost 6 bases. Germline-derived CDR1 and CDR2 are MDHEN and SYDVKM. The CDR3 is 16 amino acids. This CDR3 reads CASSALPGTGVREQYF. CDR3 nucleotide sequence: TGTGCCAGCAGTGCGCTTCCCGGGACAGGGGTTCGCGAGCAGTACTTC.

The rearrangement uses TRBV29-1 and TRBJ2-1; 9 bases are a match to TRBD1. This CDR3 contains 13 residues. Germline V gene lookup returns CDR1 SQVTM and CDR2 ANQGSEA. V shed 4 bases, J shed 7 bases, and the junction held 5 bases outside the gene matches. The DNA of the CDR3 is TGCAGCGTTGGGGACAGGGTTCCAAATGAGCAGTTCTTC. Translation: CSVGDRVPNEQFF.

The CDR3 DNA follows: TGTGCCAGCAGCCAGGCGGCAATCCTCTCCTACGAGCAGTACTTC. It is translated as CASSQAAILSYEQYF. The rearrangement uses TRBV14 and TRBJ2-7, with D hard to call. This CDR3 spans 15 amino acids. V was pared by 3 bases and J by 0 bases, with 12 bases between. Per the germline V gene, CDR1 is SGHDN and CDR2 is FVKESK.

The V and J genes are TRBV18 and TRBJ2-1; no reliable D call. With 4 bases removed from V and 1 base from J, the gap between germline ends came to 8 bases. Looked up from germline, CDR1 is KGHSH and CDR2 is LQKENI. The CDR3 length is 14 residues. The CDR3 sequence is CASSRTSSYNEQFF. The CDR3 coding sequence is TGTGCCAGCTCACGAACCAGTTCCTACAATGAGCAGTTCTTC. The full variable domain, completed using reference TRBV18 and TRBJ2-1, is NAGVMQNPRHLVRRRGQEARLRCSPMKGHSHVYWYRQLPEEGLKFMVYLQKENIIDESGMPKERFSAEFPKEGPSILRIQQVVRGDSAAYFCASSRTSSYNEQFFGPGTRLTVL.

The chain is built from TRBV6-6 and TRBJ1-5; D is unclear. V was shortened by 7 bases and J by 2 bases, with 12 bases between the two germline ends. Germline CDR1 is MNHNY and CDR2 is SVGAGI (reference sequence). The CDR3 totals 14 residues. CDR3 region: CASTTSGGNQPQHF. The DNA for the CDR3 is TGTGCCAGCACCACATCAGGCGGCAATCAGCCCCAGCATTTT.

The chain combines TRBV4-1 with TRBJ1-1; perhaps TRBD1 as D (5 bases). V lost 0 bases to trimming and J lost 7 bases, with 9 bases between them. This CDR3 contains 13 residues. Looked up from germline, CDR1 is MGHRA and CDR2 is YSYEKL. The CDR3 bases are TGCGCCAGCAGCCAAGATCGACAGTTTGAAGCTTTCTTT. Translated, it gives CASSQDRQFEAFF.

The chain couples TRBV7-8 to TRBJ1-4; possibly TRBD1 for D (5 bases). The length of the CDR3 is 16 residues. Germline V gene data show CDR1 as SGHVS and CDR2 as FQNEAQ. V was cut by 5 bases and J by 7 bases, with 20 bases left in between. The CDR3: CASSKLSGDVIEKLFF. As DNA, the CDR3 is TGTGCCAGCAGCAAACTCTCGGGGGACGTGATTGAAAAACTGTTTTTT.

J is TRBJ2-1 and V is TRBV18, with 7 bases identical to TRBD2. V lost 5 bases and J lost 2; bases outside the gene matches: 9. The CDR3 covers 16 residues. The germline CDR1 and CDR2 sequences are KGHSH and LQKENI. CDR3 DNA sequence: TGTGCCAGCTCAGAAGCTAGCGGTCCCACCTACAATGAGCAGTTCTTC. This encodes CASSEASGPTYNEQFF.

V is TRBV27 and J is TRBJ2-7, with D unresolved. V was clipped by 6 bases and J by 5 bases, with 8 bases between them. The germline CDR1 and CDR2 sequences are MNHEY and SMNVEV (reference sequence). The CDR3 is 11 residues long. The CDR3 DNA is TGTGCCAGCAGCGCAGCGAACGAGCAGTACTTC. The encoded protein is CASSAANEQYF.

This clone was counted between two and nine times. This rearrangement joins TRBV7-8 to TRBJ2-7; D may be TRBD1 (6 bases). Germline CDR1 is SGHVS and CDR2 is FQNEAQ. Trimming pared 5 bases from V and 5 bases from J, leaving 13 bases between. The CDR3 totals 13 residues. The CDR3: CASSTGIWDEQYV. The CDR3 DNA reads as TGTGCCAGCAGCACAGGGATTTGGGACGAGCAGTACGTC.

This clone occurred once. This chain links TRBV6-5 with TRBJ1-6; D possibly corresponds to TRBD1 (5 bases). Trimming stripped 4 bases from V and 5 bases from J, with 15 bases between. Germline V CDR1 and CDR2: MNHEY, SVGAGI. CDR3 length: 16 amino acids. CDR3 protein: CASSSSGRGNNSPLHF. CDR3 nucleotides: TGTGCCAGCAGTTCGTCAGGGCGGGGGAATAATTCACCCCTCCACTTT.

The chain employs TRBV7-2 and TRBJ2-7, with no clear D. The germline gives CDR1 SGHTA, CDR2 FQGNSA. Trimming pared 0 bases from V and 9 bases from J, leaving 9 bases between. The length of the CDR3 is 12 residues. The CDR3 loop is CASSLAVGVQYF. The DNA of the CDR3 is TGTGCCAGCAGCTTAGCGGTAGGAGTGCAGTACTTC. Based on the CDR3 plus reference TRBV7-2 and TRBJ2-7, the full variable domain is GAGVSQSPSNKVTEKGKDVELRCDPISGHTALYWYRQSLGQGLEFLIYFQGNSAPDKSGLPSDRFSAERTGGSVSTLTIQRTQQEDSAVYLCASSLAVGVQYFGPGTRLTVT.